Shown below are 32 T cell receptor beta chains from a single sample sequenced in a study of blood T cell repertoires in COVID-19. The repertoire was sequenced with immunoSEQ multiplex PCR; TCRdb's copy has only in-frame clones and lacks some. This sample has about 210,000 clones, with around 80% found just once. Sequenced: peripheral blood. Receptors were obtained from a woman in her seventies with acute or convalescent COVID-19.

The chain combines TRBV4-3 with TRBJ2-3; 8 bases are a match to TRBD1. The junction had 4 bases not matched to a gene; V was cut back by 1 base and J by 1 base. CDR3 length: 16 amino acids. Looked up from germline, CDR1 is LGHNA and CDR2 is YSLEER. The chain's CDR3 is CASSQGSGQGTDTQYF. DNA of the CDR3: TGCGCCAGCAGCCAAGGCTCGGGACAGGGCACAGATACGCAGTATTTT.

The sample holds a few counts of this clone. The CDR3 DNA reads as TGTGCCAGCAGCTCCTCAGGGGCAGGGGAGACCCAGTACTTC. Translating it yields CASSSSGAGETQYF. The rearrangement joins TRBV7-9 to TRBJ2-5; TRBD1 might be the D (6 bases). V was clipped by 4 bases and J by 5 bases, with 14 bases between them. Per germline, CDR1 SEHNR and CDR2 FQNEAQ (reference sequence). The CDR3 covers 14 residues.

The genes are TRBV6-1 and TRBJ1-2, with a weak D call TRBD1 (5 bases). Germline CDR1 reads MNHNS; CDR2 reads SASEGT. The CDR3 spans 17 residues. Trimming took 2 bases from V and 3 from J, leaving 19 bases between them. The DNA of the CDR3 is TGTGCCAGCAGTGAAAGCTCCCTCTTCAGGGCCGACTATGGCTACACCTTC. Its protein is CASSESSLFRADYGYTF.

The rearrangement uses TRBV6-1 and TRBJ1-6, with TRBD1 matching 8 bases. J was trimmed by 9 bases and V by 2 bases; bases with no gene match: 6. From germline, CDR1 is MNHNS and CDR2 SASEGT. The CDR3 runs to 15 residues. The CDR3 region is CASSESGQAASPLHF. In DNA form, the CDR3 reads TGTGCCAGCAGTGAATCGGGACAGGCTGCTTCACCCCTCCACTTT.

This clone turned up a few times. The chain links TRBV30 to TRBJ1-4; 7 bases agree with TRBD1. V shed 4 bases and J 5 bases; nucleotides not matched to a gene: 7. The CDR3 has 14 residues. Germline lookup yields CDR1 GTSNPN and CDR2 SVGIG (reference sequence). As DNA, the CDR3 is TGTGCCTGGAATTCCGGGACAGCGAATGAAAAACTGTTTTTT. Its protein is CAWNSGTANEKLFF.

This clone turned up a few times. The CDR3: CSARGDSEAFF. CDR3 DNA sequence: TGCAGTGCTAGAGGGGACAGTGAAGCTTTCTTT. The chain joins TRBV20-1 to TRBJ1-1; 7 bases are a match to TRBD1. Trimming cost V 1 base and J 7 bases; bases outside gene matches: 0. Germline V gene lookup returns CDR1 DFQATT and CDR2 SNEGSKA (reference sequence). The CDR3 has 11 amino acids.

V gene TRBV3-1 (or the pseudogene TRBV3-2) combines with J gene TRBJ1-1, with unresolved D. The CDR3 is 14 amino acids. Trimming stripped 8 bases from V and 1 base from J, with 14 bases between. Germline V gives CDR1 LGHDT, CDR2 YNNKEL (reference sequence). The DNA of the CDR3 is TGTGCCAGCGTCGGAGCACCTGGGAACACTGAAGCTTTCTTT. Its protein is CASVGAPGNTEAFF.

The chain is built from TRBV6-5 and TRBJ1-3; 8 bases agree with TRBD1. The CDR3 sequence is 15 residues long. V was clipped by 5 bases and J by 5 bases; unmatched bases: 8. In germline, CDR1 is MNHEY, CDR2 SVGAGI. The CDR3 sequence is CASSPGGAVRNTIYF. The CDR3 DNA reads TGTGCCAGCAGTCCAGGGGGCGCGGTGAGAAACACCATATATTTT.

The V and J genes are TRBV30 and TRBJ2-2; D remains unclear. This CDR3 contains 13 residues. V dropped 1 base and J dropped 4 bases, with 7 bases sitting between them. The germline CDR1 and CDR2 sequences are GTSNPN and SVGIG (reference sequence). The CDR3 nucleotides are TGTGCCTGGAGTGGTAGTCGCACCGGGGAGCTGTTTTTT. Its protein product is CAWSGSRTGELFF.

This chain connects TRBV2 to TRBJ1-2; D possibly corresponds to TRBD1 (6 bases). The CDR3 length is 14 residues. The ends were cut back, 6 bases at V and 5 bases at J, with 16 bases in the middle. Germline V lookup: CDR1 SNHLY, CDR2 FYNNEI. The CDR3 loop is CASSPQGARYGYTF. For the CDR3, the DNA is TGTGCCAGCAGCCCACAGGGAGCGAGGTATGGCTACACCTTC. Complete variable domain (other parts from reference TRBV2 and TRBJ1-2): EPEVTQTPSHQVTQMGQEVILRCVPISNHLYFYWYRQILGQKVEFLVSFYNNEISEKSEIFDDQFSVERPDGSNFTLKIRSTKLEDSAMYFCASSPQGARYGYTFGSGTRLTVV.

This clone was observed a single time. The rearrangement uses TRBV6-5 and TRBJ1-2, with 8 bases matching TRBD1. V was pared by 0 bases and J by 7 bases, with 4 bases of the junction left unmatched. This CDR3 is 14 amino acids long. The germline V gene has CDR1 MNHEY and CDR2 SVGAGI. CDR3 loop: CASSYSAGGRGYTF. CDR3 nucleotide sequence: TGTGCCAGCAGTTACTCGGCAGGGGGCCGTGGCTACACCTTC.

This clone was detected only a few times. The chain uses TRBV27 and TRBJ2-4; D might be TRBD2 (5 bases). CDR1 and CDR2 from the germline V gene are MNHEY and SMNVEV (reference sequence). Between the trimmed V and J ends, which lost 5 bases and 4 bases, there was a span of 15 bases. There are 15 residues in the CDR3. The CDR3 coding sequence is TGTGCCAGCAGTCCGTCACTAGTTGGGAAAAACATTCAGTACTTC. This gives the protein CASSPSLVGKNIQYF.

The chain uses TRBV6-1 and TRBJ2-5, with D unresolved. The germline CDR1 and CDR2 sequences are MNHNS and SASEGT. CDR3 size: 13 residues. Trimming took off 3 bases at V and 7 bases at J, with 12 bases between the two ends. DNA for the CDR3: TGTGCCAGCAGTGATTCCCCCTCCTGGACCCAGTACTTC. It translates to CASSDSPSWTQYF.

This clone was counted only a few times. This rearrangement joins TRBV19 to TRBJ2-6; no firm D call. V lost 4 bases to trimming and J lost 4 bases, with 5 bases between them. This CDR3 is built from 13 residues. The germline CDR1 and CDR2 sequences are LNHDA and SQIVND (reference sequence). The CDR3, as DNA: TGTGCCAGTAGTAGAGGAGGGGCCAACGTCCTGACTTTC. Residues: CASSRGGANVLTF.

The V call is TRBV11-3, the J call TRBJ2-3; 8 nucleotides line up with TRBD2. The CDR3 is 14 residues long. Trimming removed 8 bases from V and 4 bases from J; junction bases left unmatched: 8. The germline V gene encodes CDR1 SGHNT and CDR2 YENEEA. CDR3 amino acids: CASGTGTSADTQYF. The CDR3 DNA reads TGTGCCAGCGGGACCGGGACTAGTGCAGATACGCAGTATTTT.

V usage is TRBV5-4 and J usage is TRBJ2-3, with no clear D. Deletions cut 1 base from V and 3 bases from J, with 6 bases between. CDR1 is SGHNT, CDR2 YYREEE, per germline (reference sequence). This CDR3 spans 13 amino acids. The CDR3 sequence: CASSLKETDTQYF. The CDR3 DNA is TGTGCCAGCAGCTTGAAAGAGACAGATACGCAGTATTTT.

This chain connects TRBV7-2 to TRBJ2-7; D perhaps matches TRBD1 (5 bases). Germline V lookup: CDR1 SGHTA, CDR2 FQGNSA. The germline V and J ends were trimmed by 1 base and 4 bases, with 14 bases remaining between them. This CDR3 contains 15 residues. The CDR3, as DNA: TGTGCCAGCAGCTTAGTGGTGGACACCCGTTACGAGCAGTACTTC. Amino acid sequence: CASSLVVDTRYEQYF. Filled out from reference TRBV7-2 and TRBJ2-7, the complete variable domain reads GAGVSQSPSNKVTEKGKDVELRCDPISGHTALYWYRQSLGQGLEFLIYFQGNSAPDKSGLPSDRFSAERTGGSVSTLTIQRTQQEDSAVYLCASSLVVDTRYEQYFGPGTRLTVT.

The rearrangement joins TRBV5-1 to TRBJ2-1; D is unclear. CDR1 and CDR2 from the germline V gene are SGHRS and YFSETQ. V dropped 4 bases and J dropped 0 bases, with 14 bases sitting between them. The CDR3 is made up of 16 amino acids. The CDR3 region is CASSPGPVSSYNEQFF. The CDR3 DNA reads TGCGCCAGCAGCCCCGGTCCCGTTAGCTCCTACAATGAGCAGTTCTTC.

This clone was picked up a small number of times. This sequence joins TRBV12-3 or TRBV12-4 and TRBJ1-2; possible D gene TRBD1, 5 bases. The ends were cut back, 3 bases at V and 3 bases at J, with 8 bases in the middle. The CDR3 has 13 residues. The CDR3 nucleotides are TGTGCCAGCAGTTTTGGGGGGGACTATGGCTACACCTTC. This encodes CASSFGGDYGYTF.

The J gene is TRBJ1-5, the V gene TRBV6-6; no firm D call. The CDR3 is 15 amino acids. Germline V gene sequence: CDR1 MNHNY, CDR2 SVGAGI (reference sequence). Trimming pared 2 bases from V and 0 bases from J, leaving 8 bases between. CDR3 in DNA: TGTGCCAGCAGTTACGGCGGATATAGCAATCAGCCCCAGCATTTT. Its translation is CASSYGGYSNQPQHF.

This clone appeared a few times. This chain connects TRBV2 to TRBJ1-2; D is undetermined. V was clipped by 1 base and J by 4 bases, with 7 bases between them. Germline V CDR1 and CDR2: SNHLY, FYNNEI. The CDR3 has 13 residues. The CDR3, as DNA: TGTGCCAGCAGTGAAGGAGGGCTCTATGGCTACACCTTC. Translation: CASSEGGLYGYTF.

The chain combines TRBV15 with TRBJ2-5; D may be TRBD2 (6 bases). The germline V and J ends were trimmed by 0 bases and 4 bases, with 9 bases remaining between them. The CDR3 consists of 14 residues. Germline assignment: CDR1 LNHNV and CDR2 YYDKDF (reference sequence). CDR3 sequence: CATSRDDGGETQYF. DNA of the CDR3: TGTGCCACCAGCAGAGATGACGGGGGAGAGACCCAGTACTTC.

This clone has just a few counts. This sequence joins TRBV10-3 and TRBJ2-5, with TRBD2 matching 9 bases. Germline CDR1 and CDR2: ENHRY and SYGVKD. Trimming removed 10 bases from V and 5 bases from J; junction bases left unmatched: 5. The CDR3 contains 12 residues. In DNA form, the CDR3 reads TGTGCCACCTCTAGCGGGGTGGAGACCCAGTACTTC. Translation gives CATSSGVETQYF.

The V gene is TRBV5-1, the J gene TRBJ2-3, with a tentative D call TRBD1 (6 bases). The germline V gene has CDR1 SGHRS and CDR2 YFSETQ. This CDR3 is built from 15 residues. Deletions cut 3 bases from V and 0 bases from J, with 11 bases between. For the CDR3, the DNA is TGCGCCAGCAGCTCGGACAGCCATAGCACAGATACGCAGTATTTT. Translating gives CASSSDSHSTDTQYF.

The J gene is TRBJ2-5, the V gene TRBV5-1; D perhaps matches TRBD2 (7 bases). Germline lookup yields CDR1 SGHRS and CDR2 YFSETQ. The length of the CDR3 is 15 residues. With 1 base removed from V and 2 bases from J, the gap between germline ends came to 12 bases. CDR3 sequence reads: CASSLSGRGQETQYF. The CDR3 coding sequence is TGCGCCAGCAGCTTGTCAGGGAGGGGGCAAGAGACCCAGTACTTC.

V usage is TRBV30 and J usage is TRBJ1-2; a possible D gene is TRBD1 (6 bases). V lost 3 bases to trimming and J lost 2 bases, with 10 bases between them. This CDR3 spans 13 amino acids. CDR1 and CDR2 from the germline V gene are GTSNPN and SVGIG (reference sequence). CDR3 nucleotide sequence: TGTGCCTGGAGAGGACAGCCAAACTATGGCTACACCTTC. Translation: CAWRGQPNYGYTF.

This chain uses TRBV6-1 with TRBJ1-5; the D gene is possibly TRBD1 (6 bases). Trimming took 0 bases from V and 2 from J, leaving 14 bases between them. Per the germline V gene, CDR1 is MNHNS and CDR2 is SASEGT. The CDR3 is 17 residues long. CDR3 residues: CASSEARTALRNQPQHF. Here the CDR3 DNA reads TGTGCCAGCAGTGAAGCTCGGACAGCGTTGCGCAATCAGCCCCAGCATTTT.

This clone has more than one count but fewer than ten. The V and J genes are TRBV6-2 or TRBV6-3 and TRBJ2-5; TRBD2 aligns across 10 bases. The CDR3 is made up of 14 amino acids. From germline, CDR1 is MNHEY and CDR2 SVGEGT. Trimming removed 2 bases from V and 6 bases from J; junction bases left unmatched: 3. CDR3 sequence reads: CASSYGTSAKTQYF. The CDR3 DNA is TGTGCCAGCAGTTACGGGACTAGCGCAAAGACCCAGTACTTC.

The rearrangement joins TRBV24-1 to TRBJ2-5; possible D gene TRBD2, 6 bases. The germline CDR1 and CDR2 sequences are KGHDR and SFDVKD. This CDR3 region has 12 residues. Deletions cut 4 bases from V and 5 bases from J, with 7 bases between. The CDR3 DNA reads TGTGCCACCAGTGACGCGGGGGAGACCCAGTACTTC. Protein sequence: CATSDAGETQYF.

The genes are TRBV10-2 and TRBJ2-1; no clear D. This CDR3 has 14 amino acids. Germline V gene data show CDR1 as WSHSY and CDR2 as SAAADI. The V and J ends lost 2 bases and 0 bases respectively, with 5 bases between them. As DNA, the CDR3 is TGCGCCAGCAGTGAGAGAGGCTCCTACAATGAGCAGTTCTTC. This encodes CASSERGSYNEQFF.

The chain is built from TRBV28 and TRBJ1-6, with unresolved D. This CDR3 is built from 12 residues. Per the germline V gene, CDR1 is MDHEN and CDR2 is SYDVKM. Trimming stripped 6 bases from V and 9 bases from J, with 9 bases between. CDR3: CASSPFRSPLHF. The CDR3 DNA reads TGTGCCAGCAGCCCGTTTCGTTCACCCCTCCACTTT.

This chain uses TRBV5-1 with TRBJ2-1; 9 bases map to TRBD1. V trimming: 4 bases; J trimming: 0 bases; junction bases outside the gene matches: 5. The CDR3 sequence is 16 residues long. Germline CDR1 reads SGHRS; CDR2 reads YFSETQ. CDR3 nucleotide sequence: TGCGCCAGCAGCCAAGCACAGGGGGCCTCCTACAATGAGCAGTTCTTC. Protein sequence: CASSQAQGASYNEQFF.